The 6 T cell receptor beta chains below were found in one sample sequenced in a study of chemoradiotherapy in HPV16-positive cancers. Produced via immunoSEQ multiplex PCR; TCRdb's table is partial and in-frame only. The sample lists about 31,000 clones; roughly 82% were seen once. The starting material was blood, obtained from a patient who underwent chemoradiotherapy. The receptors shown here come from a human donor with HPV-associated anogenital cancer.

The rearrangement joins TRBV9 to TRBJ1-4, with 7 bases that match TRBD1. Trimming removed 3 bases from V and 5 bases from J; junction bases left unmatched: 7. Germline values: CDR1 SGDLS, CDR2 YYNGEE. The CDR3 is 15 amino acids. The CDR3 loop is CASSERQGLNEKLFF. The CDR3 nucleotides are TGTGCCAGCAGCGAGCGACAGGGACTGAATGAAAAACTGTTTTTT.

The CDR3 spells CASSLSNVGNTIYF. DNA of the CDR3: TGCGCCAGCAGCTTGTCGAACGTTGGAAACACCATATATTTT. The chain combines TRBV5-1 with TRBJ1-3; no firm D call. Germline loops: CDR1 SGHRS, CDR2 YFSETQ. The CDR3 consists of 14 residues. Trimming removed 1 base at V and 3 bases at J, with 8 bases between.

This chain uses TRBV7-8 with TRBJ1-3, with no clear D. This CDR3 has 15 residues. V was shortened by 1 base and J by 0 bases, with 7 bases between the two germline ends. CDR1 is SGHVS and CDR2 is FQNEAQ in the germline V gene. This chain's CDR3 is CASSLGINSGNTIYF. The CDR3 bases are TGTGCCAGCAGCTTAGGGATAAACTCTGGAAACACCATATATTTT.

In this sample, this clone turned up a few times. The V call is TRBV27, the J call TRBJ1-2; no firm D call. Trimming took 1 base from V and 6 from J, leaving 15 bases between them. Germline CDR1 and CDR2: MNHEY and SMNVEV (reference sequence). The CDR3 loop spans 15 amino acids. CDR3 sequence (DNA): TGTGCCAGCAGTTTATTGGGCGGGGAGGCGAATGGCTACACCTTC. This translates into CASSLLGGEANGYTF.

The CDR3 DNA is TGCGCCAGCAGCTTTGGTCAGGGTCCTGGAAACACCATATATTTT. Protein product: CASSFGQGPGNTIYF. V and J are TRBV5-1 and TRBJ1-3; TRBD1 might be the D (5 bases). V was cut by 2 bases and J by 2 bases, with 11 bases left in between. CDR1 is SGHRS and CDR2 is YFSETQ in the germline V gene. The CDR3 consists of 15 residues.

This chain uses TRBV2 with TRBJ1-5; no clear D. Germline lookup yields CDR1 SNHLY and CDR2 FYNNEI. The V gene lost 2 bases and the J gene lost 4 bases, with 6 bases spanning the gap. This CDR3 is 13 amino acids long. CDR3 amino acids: CASSEHGNQPQHF. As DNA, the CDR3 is TGTGCCAGCAGTGAACACGGGAATCAGCCCCAGCATTTT.